Below are 20 T cell receptor beta chains sequenced from a single sample in a study of T-cell reconstitution after alpha-beta-depleted transplantation in children. The authors prepared the TCRbeta library with unique molecular identifiers. MiXCR, run by TCRdb on the PCR reads, gives a single entry per CDR3 protein. Among 700,000 or so distinct CDR3 sequences listed, approximately 14% were seen once. The source material was PBMCs, sampled before TCRalphabeta/CD19-depleted stem cell transplant. These receptors originate from a girl aged 2-10 years with congenital amegakaryocytic thrombocytopenia, due to receive a stem cell transplant.

This clonotype was picked up a small number of times. V usage is TRBV6-5 and J usage is TRBJ2-5, with TRBD2 matching over 8 bases. Trimming cost V 2 bases and J 2 bases; bases outside gene matches: 7. Germline CDR1 MNHEY, CDR2 SVGAGI. The CDR3 extends over 16 amino acids. The CDR3 DNA is TGTGCCAGCAGTTACGCCACTAGCGGCTTACAAGAGACCCAGTACTTC. It codes for CASSYATSGLQETQYF.

In its sample, this clonotype was seen a few times. The V call is TRBV5-1, the J call TRBJ2-1; D might be TRBD1 (6 bases). The germline V and J ends were trimmed by 0 bases and 6 bases, with 19 bases remaining between them. The CDR3 runs to 17 residues. CDR1 is SGHRS and CDR2 is YFSETQ in the germline V gene. CDR3 protein: CASSLARTGYGFNEQFF. DNA for the CDR3: TGCGCCAGCAGCTTGGCCAGAACAGGGTACGGCTTCAATGAGCAGTTCTTC.

This chain joins TRBV20-1 and TRBJ2-7; 9 bases are shared with TRBD2. V trimming: 6 bases; J trimming: 5 bases; junction bases outside the gene matches: 17. The CDR3 covers 16 residues. CDR1 is DFQATT and CDR2 is SNEGSKA in the germline V gene (reference sequence). In DNA form, the CDR3 reads TGCAGTGCGCGAGGTGTAGCCGGGACTAGCTTCGACGAGCAGTACTTC. This encodes CSARGVAGTSFDEQYF.

In this sample, this clonotype turned up a few times. The rearrangement joins TRBV6-5 to TRBJ2-2, with TRBD2 matching over 7 bases. The germline CDR1 and CDR2 sequences are MNHEY and SVGAGI. V was pared by 2 bases and J by 6 bases, with 6 bases of the junction left unmatched. This CDR3 region has 15 residues. For the CDR3, the DNA is TGTGCCAGCAGTTACCTCGCGGGAGATTCCGGGGAGCTGTTTTTT. It translates to CASSYLAGDSGELFF.

This clonotype was recorded many times. The V call is TRBV12-5, the J call TRBJ2-1; a weak D match, TRBD2 (5 bases). Germline CDR1 is LGHNT and CDR2 is FRNRAP. The CDR3 covers 14 residues. V lost 7 bases to trimming and J lost 0 bases, with 10 bases between them. The CDR3 DNA is TGTGCTAGTGTAAGCGGCAGCTCCTACAATGAGCAGTTCTTC. This encodes CASVSGSSYNEQFF.

This clonotype appeared many times. In DNA form, the CDR3 reads TGCGCCAGCAGCTTTCAGGGCAATGAGCAGTTCTTC. Encoded protein: CASSFQGNEQFF. This chain links TRBV5-1 with TRBJ2-1; TRBD1 is a possible D gene (5 bases). CDR1 is SGHRS, CDR2 YFSETQ, per germline. The CDR3 runs to 12 residues. V lost 2 bases to trimming and J lost 6 bases, with 6 bases between them. The whole variable domain, remainder taken from reference TRBV5-1 and TRBJ2-1, is KAGVTQTPRYLIKTRGQQVTLSCSPISGHRSVSWYQQTPGQGLQFLFEYFSETQRNKGNFPGRFSGRQFSNSRSEMNVSTLELGDSALYLCASSFQGNEQFFGPGTRLTVL.

CDR3 nucleotides: TGTGCCAGCAGTGGGAGGGCCGGGACCTACGAGCAGTACTTC. This gives the protein CASSGRAGTYEQYF. The chain links TRBV12-3 or TRBV12-4 to TRBJ2-7, with TRBD2 identical over 7 bases. The V and J ends lost 5 bases and 2 bases, in that order; junction bases with no gene match: 6. The CDR3 runs 14 residues.

The V gene is TRBV11-2, the J gene TRBJ2-1; perhaps TRBD2 as D (5 bases). This CDR3 contains 13 residues. Germline CDR1 SGHAT, CDR2 FQNNGV. Trimming took 6 bases from V and 2 from J, leaving 8 bases between them. Here the CDR3 DNA reads TGTGCCAGCAGATTGGAGGCCTACAATGAGCAGTTCTTC. It translates to CASRLEAYNEQFF.

On this clonotype itself: A much larger clone lies a single base off, so this may be a read error. DNA of the CDR3: TGCGCCAGCAGTGAGGACAGAGACTACAAGCAGTACTTC. It specifies CASSEDRDYKQYF. V gene TRBV10-1 combines with J gene TRBJ2-7; D is perhaps TRBD1 or TRBD2 (5 bases each). There are 13 residues in the CDR3. CDR1 and CDR2 from the germline V gene are WNHNN and SYGVQD (reference sequence).

This clonotype was counted only a few times. The chain links TRBV20-1 to TRBJ2-1, with D perhaps matching TRBD1 or TRBD2 (5 bases each). The CDR3 runs 14 residues. The V end was cut by 3 bases, the J end by 5 bases, with 14 bases between. Looked up from germline, CDR1 is DFQATT and CDR2 is SNEGSKA (reference sequence). CDR3 protein: CSASQGPEHNEQFF. As DNA, the CDR3 is TGCAGTGCTAGCCAGGGACCTGAGCACAATGAGCAGTTCTTC.

This clonotype was counted ten times or more. V is TRBV29-1 and J is TRBJ2-7, with D hard to call. Germline assignment: CDR1 SQVTM and CDR2 ANQGSEA. The CDR3 consists of 17 residues. Deletions cut 0 bases from V and 0 bases from J, with 18 bases between. In nucleotides, the CDR3 is TGCAGCGTTGAAGATCTTGTCGAGCCTGAGTACTCCTACGAGCAGTACTTC. As protein: CSVEDLVEPEYSYEQYF.

At least ten counts were recorded for this clonotype. Written as DNA, the CDR3 is TGCAGCGTTCCGGACCCGCCTCCTGCTTCTAACTATGGCTACACCTTC. It translates to CSVPDPPPASNYGYTF. V usage is TRBV29-1 and J usage is TRBJ1-2; D ambiguous. The CDR3 sequence is 16 residues long. The germline CDR1 and CDR2 sequences are SQVTM and ANQGSEA. V lost 5 bases and J 0 bases, leaving 19 bases between the germline ends.

CDR3 coding DNA: TGTGCCACCAGCAGATGGGCCGCAGGGACATCTGACAATGAGCAGTTCTTC. Translating gives CATSRWAAGTSDNEQFF. The chain has TRBV15 and TRBJ2-1; TRBD1 is a possible D gene (6 bases). Trimming removed 2 bases at V and 5 bases at J, with 19 bases between. This CDR3 comprises 17 residues. Germline assignment: CDR1 LNHNV and CDR2 YYDKDF (reference sequence).

The V call is TRBV2, the J call TRBJ2-1; 9 nucleotides agree with TRBD2. CDR1 SNHLY and CDR2 FYNNEI come from the germline V gene. CDR3 length: 15 amino acids. Germline trimming cut 7 bases from V and 5 bases from J; bases unmatched to any gene: 9. The DNA of the CDR3 is TGTGCCAGCAACAAGCGGGAGGTGTTAGACAATGAGCAGTTCTTC. Translating it yields CASNKREVLDNEQFF.

This clonotype was found a few times. This chain links TRBV20-1 with TRBJ1-2; 7 bases map to TRBD1. The CDR3 consists of 12 residues. Per the germline V gene, CDR1 is DFQATT and CDR2 is SNEGSKA (reference sequence). V dropped 6 bases and J dropped 7; count of bases not matched to a gene: 8. CDR3 in amino acids: CSASDRVGGYTF. Written as DNA, the CDR3 is TGCAGTGCCTCCGACAGGGTTGGTGGCTACACCTTC.

This clonotype was counted many times. V is TRBV29-1 and J is TRBJ2-2, with D unclear. Germline V gene data show CDR1 as SQVTM and CDR2 as ANQGSEA. The CDR3 extends over 12 amino acids. V lost 2 bases, J lost 4 bases, and 5 bases lay in between. The CDR3 DNA is TGCAGCGTTGAAATAGGCACCGGGGAGCTGTTTTTT. Amino acids: CSVEIGTGELFF.

As to this clonotype: Just one base apart from a much larger clone, this may be a read error. V is TRBV20-1 and J is TRBJ2-1; 11 bases match TRBD2. Germline V gives CDR1 DFQATT, CDR2 SNEGSKA (reference sequence). This CDR3 spans 14 amino acids. J gave up 10 bases and V 5 bases, and 10 bases lay outside the gene matches. Here the CDR3 DNA reads TGCAGTGCTTACACTAGCGGGAGACGTGTAGAGCAGTTCTTC. Translating gives CSAYTSGRRVEQFF.

This clonotype was counted many times. The chain has TRBV11-2 and TRBJ1-3; a weak D match, TRBD1 (6 bases). Trimming removed 1 base at V and 4 bases at J, with 14 bases between. Per germline, CDR1 SGHAT and CDR2 FQNNGV. This CDR3 is 16 amino acids long. The CDR3 spells CASSLVMGASGNTIYF. The CDR3 bases are TGTGCCAGCAGCTTAGTGATGGGGGCCTCCGGAAACACCATATATTTT. Full variable domain (remainder filled in from reference TRBV11-2 and TRBJ1-3): EAGVAQSPRYKIIEKRQSVAFWCNPISGHATLYWYQQILGQGPKLLIQFQNNGVVDDSQLPKDRFSAERLKGVDSTLKIQPAKLEDSAVYLCASSLVMGASGNTIYFGEGSWLTVV.

Many counts were recorded for this clonotype. V and J are TRBV20-1 and TRBJ2-7; TRBD2 agrees at 14 bases. V trimming: 0 bases; J trimming: 1 base; junction bases outside the gene matches: 8. This CDR3 contains 18 residues. The germline V gene has CDR1 DFQATT and CDR2 SNEGSKA (reference sequence). The CDR3 loop reads CSARDPGLAGGSSYEQYF. CDR3 DNA sequence: TGCAGTGCTAGAGACCCTGGACTAGCGGGAGGCTCATCCTACGAGCAGTACTTC.

This clonotype showed up many times. The J gene is TRBJ2-2, the V gene TRBV20-1, with 7 bases identical to TRBD2. Germline CDR1 is DFQATT and CDR2 is SNEGSKA (reference sequence). The CDR3 consists of 15 residues. The junction had 7 bases not matched to a gene; V was cut back by 6 bases and J by 0 bases. The CDR3 region has the DNA TGCAGTGCCCAAGGACTAGTTGCGAACACCGGGGAGCTGTTTTTT. This encodes CSAQGLVANTGELFF.